This entry describes one TCR beta chain. The antigen is unknown. Measured with immunoSEQ multiplex PCR; TCRdb has only the in-frame clones, and not every one. This repertoire shows 65,000 to 85,000 clones, about 85% found once; its top ten account for around 2%. This specimen comes from a study of OX40 agonist ivuxolimab in advanced cancers. At the level of the study: Dose-escalation cases comprised hepatocellular carcinoma, melanoma, renal cell or head and neck cancer. One hepatocellular carcinoma and a couple of cutaneous melanoma patients partially responded. Study-level points and caveats: Clonal expansion from baseline to week 6 occurred in both CD4+ and CD8+ T cells. Not determined was the antigen specificity of the expanded peripheral T cells.

V lost 4 bases and J 8 bases, leaving 15 bases between the germline ends. There are 13 residues in the CDR3. Germline V gene data show CDR1 as SGHKS and CDR2 as YYEKEE (reference sequence). Sequences were derived from CD4+ or CD8+ T cells sorted from blood, sampled in a trial of the OX40 agonist ivuxolimab. The receptor comes from an adult with an advanced solid tumor such as melanoma, head and neck, liver or kidney cancer. The V call is TRBV5-5, the J call TRBJ1-2; a weak D match, TRBD1 (6 bases). The CDR3 bases are TGTGCCAGCAGCGAGGGGGAACTGGGCGGCTACACCTTC. Its protein product is CASSEGELGGYTF.